One T cell receptor beta chain is described in this entry. The antigen is unknown. This specimen belongs to a study of CD8 T cells in ankylosing spondylitis. One entry per CDR3 protein results from TCRdb running MiXCR on the 5' RACE reads. Seen here are around 770,000 distinct CDR3 sequences, 19% observed once, and the top ten hold around a fifth. Trimming took 5 bases from V and 8 from J, leaving 9 bases between them. There are 11 residues in the CDR3. CDR1 is MNHEY, CDR2 SMNVEV, per germline (reference sequence). Study results and limitations: The study identified a TCR beta motif of several highly homologous variants that appeared characteristic of ankylosing spondylitis blood. Disease-linked clones proved CD8+ and comparatively uncommon in peripheral blood.

The sample comprised blood, either unsorted or a sorted T cell fraction (not recorded which). This clonotype was sampled from a male donor with ankylosing spondylitis. The V and J genes are TRBV27 and TRBJ1-2; weak D call: TRBD1 (5 bases). The CDR3 region has the DNA TGTGCCAGCAGTCCGGGGGTGGGCTACACCTTC. Protein product: CASSPGVGYTF.